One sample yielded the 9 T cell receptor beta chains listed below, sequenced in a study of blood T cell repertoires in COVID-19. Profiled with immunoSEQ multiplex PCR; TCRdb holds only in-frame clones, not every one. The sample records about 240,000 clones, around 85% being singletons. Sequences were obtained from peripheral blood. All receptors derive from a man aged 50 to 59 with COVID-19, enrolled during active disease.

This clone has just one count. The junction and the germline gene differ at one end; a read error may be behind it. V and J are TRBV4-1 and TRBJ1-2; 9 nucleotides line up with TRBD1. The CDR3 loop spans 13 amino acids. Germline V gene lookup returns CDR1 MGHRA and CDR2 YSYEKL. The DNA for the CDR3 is TGCGCCAGCAGCGAGGGGGACAGGGATGGCTACCCCTTC. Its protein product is CASSEGDRDGYPF.

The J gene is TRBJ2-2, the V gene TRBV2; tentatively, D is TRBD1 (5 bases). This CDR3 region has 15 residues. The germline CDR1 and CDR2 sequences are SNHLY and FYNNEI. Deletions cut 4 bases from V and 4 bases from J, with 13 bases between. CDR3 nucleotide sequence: TGTGCCAGCAGTGCCGTCCAGGGTGGCACCGGGGAGCTGTTTTTT. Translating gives CASSAVQGGTGELFF.

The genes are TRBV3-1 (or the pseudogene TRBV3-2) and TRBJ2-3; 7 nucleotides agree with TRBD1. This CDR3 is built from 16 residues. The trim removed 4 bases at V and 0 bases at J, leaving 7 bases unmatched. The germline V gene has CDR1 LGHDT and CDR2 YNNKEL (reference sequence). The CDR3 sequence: CASSPPRQGSTDTQYF. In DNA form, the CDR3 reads TGTGCCAGCAGCCCTCCTAGACAGGGTAGCACAGATACGCAGTATTTT.

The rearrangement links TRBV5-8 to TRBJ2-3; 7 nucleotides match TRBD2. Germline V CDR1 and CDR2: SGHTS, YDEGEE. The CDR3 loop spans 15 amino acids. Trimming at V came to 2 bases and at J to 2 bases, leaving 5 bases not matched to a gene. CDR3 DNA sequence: TGTGCCAGCAGCTTAGGAGCGGGGATCACAGATACGCAGTATTTT. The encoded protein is CASSLGAGITDTQYF.

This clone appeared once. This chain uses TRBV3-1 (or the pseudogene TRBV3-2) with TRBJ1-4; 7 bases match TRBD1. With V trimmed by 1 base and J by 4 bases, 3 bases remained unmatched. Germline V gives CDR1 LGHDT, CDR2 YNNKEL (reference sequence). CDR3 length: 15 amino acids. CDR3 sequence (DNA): TGTGCCAGCAGCCAAGGGGGACAGATTAATGAAAAACTGTTTTTT. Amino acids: CASSQGGQINEKLFF.

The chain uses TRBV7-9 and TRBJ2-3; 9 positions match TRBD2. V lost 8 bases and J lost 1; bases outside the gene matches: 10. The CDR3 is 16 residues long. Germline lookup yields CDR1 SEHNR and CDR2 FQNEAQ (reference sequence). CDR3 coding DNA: TGTGCCAGCTCCGGGGGGCGGACTAGCGGCACAGATACGCAGTATTTT. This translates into CASSGGRTSGTDTQYF. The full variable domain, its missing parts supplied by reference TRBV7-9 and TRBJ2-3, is DTGVSQNPRHKITKRGQNVTFRCDPISEHNRLYWYRQTLGQGPEFLTYFQNEAQLEKSRLLSDRFSAERPKGSFSTLEIQRTEQGDSAMYLCASSGGRTSGTDTQYFGPGTRLTVL.

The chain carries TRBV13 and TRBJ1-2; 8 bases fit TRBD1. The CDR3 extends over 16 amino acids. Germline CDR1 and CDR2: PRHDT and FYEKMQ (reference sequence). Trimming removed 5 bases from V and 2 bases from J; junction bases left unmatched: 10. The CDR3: CASSAGQGTFNYGYTF. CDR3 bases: TGTGCCAGCAGCGCCGGACAGGGTACCTTCAACTATGGCTACACCTTC.

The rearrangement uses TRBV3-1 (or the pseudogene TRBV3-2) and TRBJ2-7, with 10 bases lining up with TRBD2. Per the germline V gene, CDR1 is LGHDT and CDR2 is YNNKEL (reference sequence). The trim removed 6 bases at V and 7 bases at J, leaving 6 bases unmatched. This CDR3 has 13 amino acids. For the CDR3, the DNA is TGTGCCAGCAGGCAAAGCGGGGGGGTAGAGCAGTACTTC. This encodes CASRQSGGVEQYF.

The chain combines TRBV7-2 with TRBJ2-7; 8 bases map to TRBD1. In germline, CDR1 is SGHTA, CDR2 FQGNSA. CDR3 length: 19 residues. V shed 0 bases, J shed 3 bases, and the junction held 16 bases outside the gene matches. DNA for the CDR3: TGTGCCAGCAGCTTAGCGCAACCTAATCCAGGGGGCATGTTCTACGAGCAGTACTTC. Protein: CASSLAQPNPGGMFYEQYF.